These 14 T cell receptor beta chains came from one sample sequenced in a study of blood T cell repertoires in COVID-19. Only in-frame clones appear in the TCRdb table, and some are missing; sequencing was by immunoSEQ multiplex PCR. The sample comprises hundreds of thousands of clones, about 93% of which are singletons, and 2.5% to 4% rests with the top ten. The sequenced material came from peripheral blood. These receptors all stem from a woman aged 18-29 years who had recovered from COVID-19.

V gene TRBV12-5 combines with J gene TRBJ1-6, with 7 bases lining up with TRBD1. After removal of 4 bases from V and 10 bases from J, the junction contained 7 bases not matched to a gene. Germline V CDR1 and CDR2: LGHNT, FRNRAP. This CDR3 has 14 residues. The CDR3 DNA reads TGTGCTAGTGGTTCCACTCGGGGACAGTCACCCCTCCACTTT. Translation gives CASGSTRGQSPLHF.

The chain is built from TRBV6-5 and TRBJ2-2; 8 bases are a match to TRBD2. Germline CDR1 and CDR2: MNHEY and SVGAGI. The CDR3 is 16 residues long. With 0 bases clipped from V and 5 bases from J, the junction kept 5 bases outside the gene matches. Here the CDR3 DNA reads TGTGCCAGCAGTTACTCGGGTACGGGAGGGACCGGGGAGCTGTTTTTT. It codes for CASSYSGTGGTGELFF.

The chain has TRBV3-1 (or the pseudogene TRBV3-2) and TRBJ2-6; weak D call: TRBD2 (5 bases). The germline V and J ends were trimmed by 2 bases and 4 bases, with 9 bases remaining between them. The CDR3 extends over 15 amino acids. Looked up from germline, CDR1 is LGHDT and CDR2 is YNNKEL (reference sequence). The CDR3: CASSQRAGGANVLTF. In nucleotides, the CDR3 is TGTGCCAGCAGCCAAAGGGCGGGCGGGGCCAACGTCCTGACTTTC.

This clone was observed once. The rearrangement joins TRBV2 to TRBJ1-1; possible D gene TRBD1, 5 bases. The CDR3 extends over 14 amino acids. Trimming left V 4 bases short and J 0 bases short, with 9 bases between. CDR1 SNHLY and CDR2 FYNNEI come from the germline V gene. CDR3 loop: CASSVQGLNTEAFF. CDR3 DNA: TGTGCCAGCAGTGTTCAGGGCCTGAACACTGAAGCTTTCTTT.

CDR3 amino acids: CASSVRAGGGNIQYF. The CDR3 nucleotides are TGTGCCAGCAGCGTAAGGGCAGGGGGCGGAAACATTCAGTACTTC. The V and J genes are TRBV9 and TRBJ2-4; 8 positions agree with TRBD1. Germline V gene sequence: CDR1 SGDLS, CDR2 YYNGEE. Losses at the gene ends were 1 base for V and 6 bases for J; bases not matched to a gene: 6. This CDR3 is 15 amino acids long.

V and J are TRBV5-5 and TRBJ2-1; TRBD2 is a possible D gene (5 bases). Germline V gene data show CDR1 as SGHKS and CDR2 as YYEKEE (reference sequence). V lost 2 bases, J lost 7 bases, and 10 bases lay in between. This CDR3 has 13 amino acids. Here the CDR3 DNA reads TGTGCCAGCAGCTTTTTGGGCGGGAATGAGCAGTTCTTC. This translates into CASSFLGGNEQFF.

The chain employs TRBV27 and TRBJ1-2; D remains ambiguous. Between the trimmed V and J ends, which lost 3 bases and 4 bases, there was a span of 15 bases. CDR1 and CDR2 from the germline V gene are MNHEY and SMNVEV (reference sequence). This CDR3 has 15 residues. The CDR3 nucleotides read TGTGCCAGCAGTTTCCAATTGGGCGCAAGCTATGGCTACACCTTC. Protein: CASSFQLGASYGYTF.

This clone has only a few counts. This rearrangement joins TRBV3-1 (or the pseudogene TRBV3-2) to TRBJ1-1, with D unresolved. V shed 4 bases and J shed 0 bases, with 9 bases lying between them. Germline-derived CDR1 and CDR2 are LGHDT and YNNKEL (reference sequence). The CDR3 is made up of 14 amino acids. The CDR3 protein is CASSRGLLNTEAFF. The DNA for the CDR3 is TGTGCCAGCAGCCGAGGACTTTTGAACACTGAAGCTTTCTTT.

In its sample, this clone was seen once. This chain uses TRBV6-2 or TRBV6-3 with TRBJ1-5; no reliable D call. This CDR3 spans 14 amino acids. V shed 6 bases and J shed 6 bases, with 15 bases lying between them. Germline CDR1 is MNHEY and CDR2 is SVGEGT. The DNA of the CDR3 is TGTGCCAGCAGCCCCGTGGAGGGTCGTCAGCCCCAGCATTTT. It codes for CASSPVEGRQPQHF.

The J gene is TRBJ1-2, the V gene TRBV30; 8 nucleotides align to TRBD1. The CDR3 covers 13 residues. The V segment lost 4 bases and the J segment 2 bases; nucleotides outside the gene matches: 3. CDR1 GTSNPN and CDR2 SVGIG come from the germline V gene (reference sequence). CDR3 region: CAWNTGGNYGYTF. DNA for the CDR3: TGTGCCTGGAACACAGGGGGGAACTATGGCTACACCTTC.

CDR3 sequence reads: CASSLLPGGQPQHF. Written as DNA, the CDR3 is TGCGCCAGCAGCTTGCTGCCCGGGGGGCAGCCCCAGCATTTT. V usage is TRBV5-1 and J usage is TRBJ1-5, with D possibly being TRBD1 (5 bases). Per the germline V gene, CDR1 is SGHRS and CDR2 is YFSETQ. Trimming took 1 base from V and 7 from J, leaving 12 bases between them. This CDR3 contains 14 residues.

V and J are TRBV27 and TRBJ1-2, with a tentative D call TRBD1 (6 bases). V lost 2 bases and J 4 bases, leaving 20 bases between the germline ends. This CDR3 spans 17 amino acids. Germline CDR1 MNHEY, CDR2 SMNVEV (reference sequence). The CDR3 is CASSLVAGEGVGYGYTF. CDR3 DNA sequence: TGTGCCAGCAGTTTAGTCGCGGGTGAGGGGGTAGGCTATGGCTACACCTTC.

In its sample, this clone was seen once. Other nucleotide sequences from this sample produce the same CDR3. This rearrangement joins TRBV7-9 to TRBJ2-5; 10 bases are a match to TRBD2. The germline CDR1 and CDR2 sequences are SEHNR and FQNEAQ (reference sequence). The CDR3 is 15 residues long. Trimming at V came to 1 base and at J to 5 bases, leaving 4 bases not matched to a gene. CDR3 residues: CASSLGLAGAETQYF. CDR3 nucleotides: TGTGCCAGCAGCTTAGGGCTAGCGGGAGCGGAGACCCAGTACTTC.

This chain connects TRBV6-6 to TRBJ2-3; the D gene is possibly TRBD2 (5 bases). The CDR3 contains 16 residues. CDR1 is MNHNY and CDR2 is SVGAGI in the germline V gene (reference sequence). Trimming shortened V by 2 bases and J by 4 bases, and 16 bases separated the two germline ends. CDR3 sequence reads: CASSYIVGGLADTQYF. In DNA form, the CDR3 reads TGTGCCAGCAGTTACATCGTTGGCGGGTTGGCAGATACGCAGTATTTT.